This T cell receptor beta chain was documented in a study of T cell responses to AZD1222 COVID-19 vaccine. Assay: immunoSEQ multiplex PCR; the TCRdb copy retains only in-frame clones and omits some. The profile shows around 130,000 clones, roughly 92% of them singletons. V was cut by 2 bases and J by 3 bases, with 14 bases left in between. The CDR3 is 15 amino acids. The germline CDR1 and CDR2 sequences are MDHEN and SYDVKM. This clone appeared once. The clonotype comes from an adult in good health. This rearrangement joins TRBV28 to TRBJ2-7; D remains ambiguous. This specimen was peripheral blood, taken on day 0 of AZD1222 vaccination. The CDR3 region is CASSLRVGVGYEQYF. For the CDR3, the DNA is TGTGCCAGCAGTTTAAGAGTTGGTGTTGGCTACGAGCAGTACTTC.